This TCR beta chain emerged from a study of identical twins. Study conclusions and caveats: Within cord blood, abundant beta clonotypes carried fewer insertions, but memory repertoires showed no such trend.

TCRdb re-called the 5' RACE reads with MiXCR, one entry per CDR3 protein. Of under 800,000 distinct CDR3 sequences in the sample, around 21% were seen once. This clonotype appeared once. Its matching antigen is unknown. CDR3 size: 16 residues. CDR1 LGHNA and CDR2 YSLEER come from the germline V gene. V was cut by 0 bases and J by 2 bases, with 11 bases left in between. The sample was also reused in another study, on T cells expressing NK-cell markers.

The sequenced sample consisted of PBMCs. The sequence came from a woman between 18 and 30 years old in good health. The genes are TRBV4-3 and TRBJ1-5; D ambiguous. DNA for the CDR3: TGCGCCAGCAGCCAAGACGCCCGTGGGGGCAATCAGCCCCAGCATTTT. Translating gives CASSQDARGGNQPQHF.